This TCR beta chain emerged from a study of T-cell reconstitution after alpha-beta-depleted transplantation in children. Overall study findings and caveats: T cells produced anew were the main source of T-cell counts and diversity one year after transplant.

Germline V gene sequence: CDR1 MDHEN, CDR2 SYDVKM. CDR3 length: 16 residues. V was pared by 4 bases and J by 6 bases, with 19 bases between. This clonotype has at least ten counts. Its cognate antigen is unknown. Preparing the TCRbeta library involved the use of unique molecular identifiers. Each CDR3 protein is one row after TCRdb ran MiXCR on the PCR reads. Of about 160,000 distinct CDR3 sequences listed, 11% are singletons. The sequence was collected from a boy between 2 and 10 years old with acute myeloid leukemia, due to receive a stem cell transplant. Sequencing used PBMCs, obtained before TCRalphabeta/CD19-depleted stem cell transplant. This rearrangement joins TRBV28 to TRBJ2-1; D is possibly TRBD2 (5 bases). The CDR3 sequence: CASSSPTSRQINEQFF. The CDR3 DNA sequence: TGTGCCAGCAGTTCACCAACTAGTCGGCAAATCAATGAGCAGTTCTTC. Using reference TRBV28 and TRBJ2-1 for the parts outside the CDR3, the full variable domain is DVKVTQSSRYLVKRTGEKVFLECVQDMDHENMFWYRQDPGLGLRLIYFSYDVKMKEKGDIPEGYSVSREKKERFSLILESASTNQTSMYLCASSSPTSRQINEQFFGPGTRLTVL.